The text below deals with one T cell receptor beta chain. TEMRA cells were enriched by FACS, and CD4+ and CD8+ T cells were negatively isolated. CDR1 is GTSNPN and CDR2 is SVGIG in the germline V gene (reference sequence). V lost 4 bases and J lost 4; bases outside the gene matches: 6. The CDR3 loop spans 15 amino acids. After extraction with the RNeasy kit, roughly 0.45 to 1 ug of the RNA was reverse transcribed using random hexamers. TCRdb independently ran MiXCR on the immunoSEQ multiplex PCR reads; one entry per CDR3 protein. The data hold about 130,000 distinct CDR3 sequences, with around 91% observed a single time. The source of the sample is a study of CD8 T cells in Susac syndrome.

The material sequenced was CD8+ T cells from PBMCs. The sequence derives from a human donor with multiple sclerosis. V is TRBV30 and J is TRBJ2-1; 11 nucleotides match TRBD2. CDR3 loop: CAWTFGTSGYNEQFF. In nucleotides, the CDR3 is TGTGCCTGGACATTCGGGACTAGCGGATACAATGAGCAGTTCTTC.